The 8 T cell receptor beta chains listed next were all sequenced from one sample in a study of cytomegalovirus exposure and HLA in healthy donors. The method was immunoSEQ multiplex PCR; TCRdb's version includes in-frame clones alone and lacks a portion of them. Of around 240,000 clones listed, 90% are singletons. Material for sequencing was PBMCs. The receptors here all came from a woman aged 18-30 years in good health and CMV-seronegative.

The V and J genes are TRBV29-1 and TRBJ2-3, with 8 nucleotides matching TRBD2. Trimming cost V 3 bases and J 2 bases; bases outside gene matches: 7. Germline V gene data show CDR1 as SQVTM and CDR2 as ANQGSEA. The CDR3 length is 15 residues. The CDR3 loop reads CSVDWAGGNTDTQYF. The DNA of the CDR3 is TGCAGCGTTGATTGGGCGGGGGGCAACACAGATACGCAGTATTTT.

The chain couples TRBV5-4 to TRBJ2-3, with D perhaps TRBD1 (5 bases). CDR1 is SGHNT, CDR2 YYREEE, per germline (reference sequence). The CDR3 loop spans 15 amino acids. The V and J ends lost 4 bases and 2 bases respectively, with 14 bases between them. CDR3 nucleotide sequence: TGTGCCAGCAGCCCCGGACAAGGTTACACAGATACGCAGTATTTT. The encoded protein is CASSPGQGYTDTQYF.

The V call is TRBV10-3, the J call TRBJ2-2; tentatively, D is TRBD2 (6 bases). V dropped 2 bases and J dropped 6 bases, with 16 bases sitting between them. Germline V gives CDR1 ENHRY, CDR2 SYGVKD. There are 16 residues in the CDR3. The CDR3 nucleotides read TGTGCCATCAGTGAGACTCGACACTCGGGGGCCGGGGAGCTGTTTTTT. Amino acids: CAISETRHSGAGELFF.

This chain joins TRBV28 and TRBJ1-5, with D possibly TRBD1 on 5 matching bases. CDR1 is MDHEN, CDR2 SYDVKM, per germline. The CDR3 consists of 15 residues. Trimming left V 4 bases short and J 7 bases short, with 17 bases between. The CDR3, as DNA: TGTGCCAGCAGTTCCCCGGGGGTTGGAGCGCAGCCCCAGCATTTT. Residues: CASSSPGVGAQPQHF.

The gene calls are TRBV30 and TRBJ1-2; 8 positions match TRBD1. Germline CDR1 GTSNPN, CDR2 SVGIG (reference sequence). J gave up 2 bases and V 6 bases, and 8 bases lay outside the gene matches. The CDR3 is 14 amino acids. CDR3 protein: CACRDRGPNYGYTF. The CDR3 region has the DNA TGTGCCTGCCGCGACAGGGGCCCCAACTATGGCTACACCTTC. Full variable domain (rest looked up from reference TRBV30 and TRBJ1-2): SQTIHQWPATLVQPVGSPLSLECTVEGTSNPNLYWYRQAAGRGLQLLFYSVGIGQISSEVPQNLSASRPQDRQFILSSKKLLLSDSGFYLCACRDRGPNYGYTFGSGTRLTVV.

The genes are TRBV4-2 and TRBJ1-1, with 9 bases that match TRBD1. With 0 bases clipped from V and 2 bases from J, the junction kept 4 bases outside the gene matches. Per germline, CDR1 LGHNA and CDR2 YNFKEQ. The CDR3 length is 16 residues. This CDR3 reads CASSQDRTGANTEAFF. For the CDR3, the DNA is TGTGCCAGCAGCCAAGATCGGACAGGGGCCAACACTGAAGCTTTCTTT.

The V and J genes are TRBV7-6 and TRBJ2-5, with TRBD1 matching 9 bases. This CDR3 has 15 amino acids. With 3 bases clipped from V and 2 bases from J, the junction kept 4 bases outside the gene matches. Germline lookup yields CDR1 SGHVS and CDR2 FNYEAQ. DNA of the CDR3: TGTGCCAGCAGCTTCGGGACAGGGAATCAAGAGACCCAGTACTTC. Its protein product is CASSFGTGNQETQYF.

The chain employs TRBV2 and TRBJ2-7; 7 bases line up with TRBD1. The junction had 12 bases not matched to a gene; V was cut back by 8 bases and J by 5 bases. This CDR3 region has 14 residues. Germline lookup yields CDR1 SNHLY and CDR2 FYNNEI. The DNA for the CDR3 is TGTGCCAGCTGGACAGGCCTAACCGGGAACGAGCAGTACTTC. As protein: CASWTGLTGNEQYF.